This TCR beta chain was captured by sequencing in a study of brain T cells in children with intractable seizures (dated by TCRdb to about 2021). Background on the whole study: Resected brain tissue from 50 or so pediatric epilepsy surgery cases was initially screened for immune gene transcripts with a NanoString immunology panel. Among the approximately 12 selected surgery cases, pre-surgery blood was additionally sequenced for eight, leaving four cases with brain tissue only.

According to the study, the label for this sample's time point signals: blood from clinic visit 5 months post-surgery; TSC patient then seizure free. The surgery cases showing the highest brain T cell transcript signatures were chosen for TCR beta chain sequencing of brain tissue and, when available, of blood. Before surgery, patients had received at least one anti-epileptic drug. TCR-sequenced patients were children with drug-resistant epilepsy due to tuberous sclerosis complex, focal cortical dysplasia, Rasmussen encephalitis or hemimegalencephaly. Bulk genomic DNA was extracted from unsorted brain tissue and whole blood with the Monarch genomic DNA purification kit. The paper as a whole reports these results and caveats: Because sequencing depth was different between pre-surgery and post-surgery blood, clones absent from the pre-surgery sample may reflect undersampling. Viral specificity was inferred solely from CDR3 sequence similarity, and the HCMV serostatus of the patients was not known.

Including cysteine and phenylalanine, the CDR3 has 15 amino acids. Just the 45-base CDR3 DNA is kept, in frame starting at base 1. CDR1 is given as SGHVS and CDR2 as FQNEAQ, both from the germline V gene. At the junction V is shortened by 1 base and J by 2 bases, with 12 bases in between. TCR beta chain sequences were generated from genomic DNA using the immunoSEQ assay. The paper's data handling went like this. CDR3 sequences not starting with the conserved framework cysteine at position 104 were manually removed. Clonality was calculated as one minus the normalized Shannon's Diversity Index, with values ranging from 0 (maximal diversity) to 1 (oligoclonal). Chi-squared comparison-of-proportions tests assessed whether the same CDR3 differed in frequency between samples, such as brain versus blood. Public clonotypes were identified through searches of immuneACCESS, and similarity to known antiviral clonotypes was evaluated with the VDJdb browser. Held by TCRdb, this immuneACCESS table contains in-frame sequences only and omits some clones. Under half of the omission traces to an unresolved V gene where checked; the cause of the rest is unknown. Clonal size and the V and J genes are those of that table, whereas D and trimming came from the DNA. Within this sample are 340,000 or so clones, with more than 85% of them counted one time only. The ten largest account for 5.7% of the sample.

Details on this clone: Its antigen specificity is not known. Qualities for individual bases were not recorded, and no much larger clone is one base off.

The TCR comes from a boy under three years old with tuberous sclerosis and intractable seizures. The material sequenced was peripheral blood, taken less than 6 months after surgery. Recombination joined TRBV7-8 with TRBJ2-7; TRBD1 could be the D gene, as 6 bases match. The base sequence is TGTGCCAGCAGCTTAGTTCCAGGGGACACCTACGAGCAGTACTTC. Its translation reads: CASSLVPGDTYEQYF.